This T cell receptor (beta chain) stems from a study of blood T cells in healthy people across ages. Findings and caveats of the study: Diversity estimates from one million T cells were considered underestimates.

With 6 bases removed from V and 7 bases from J, the gap between germline ends came to 10 bases. The CDR3 covers 12 residues. The authors ran a second PCR of roughly 6 to 11 cycles using a sample-barcoded 5' primer and a J-beta primer mix. TCRdb processed the 5' RACE reads anew with MiXCR; each CDR3 protein has one entry. This table holds some 760,000 distinct CDR3 sequences, 20% to 25% found once. In its sample, this clonotype was seen a few times. Its target is not known. These sequences were also reported in another study, on T cells of mothers and their children. Turning to that study: The study sampled a few healthy Caucasian mothers and their six children. In related and unrelated pairs alike, thymic selection shapes TCR recombination output, with inherited differences minor.

The gene calls are TRBV12-3 or TRBV12-4 and TRBJ2-4; D is undetermined. The sequenced sample consisted of blood. The sequence derives from a boy aged 5-17 years in good health. CDR3 sequence reads: CASSPRVNIQYF. DNA for the CDR3: TGTGCCAGCAGCCCCCGGGTCAACATTCAGTACTTC.